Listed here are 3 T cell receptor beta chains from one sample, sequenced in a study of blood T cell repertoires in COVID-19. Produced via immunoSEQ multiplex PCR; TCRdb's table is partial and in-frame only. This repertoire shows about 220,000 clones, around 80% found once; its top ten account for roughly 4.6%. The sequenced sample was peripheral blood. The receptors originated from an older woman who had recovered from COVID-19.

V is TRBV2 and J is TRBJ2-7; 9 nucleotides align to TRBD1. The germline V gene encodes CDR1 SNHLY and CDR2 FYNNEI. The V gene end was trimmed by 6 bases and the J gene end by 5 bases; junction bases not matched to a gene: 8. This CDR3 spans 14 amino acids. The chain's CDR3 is CASSLQGAGDEQYF. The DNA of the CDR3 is TGTGCCAGCAGCTTACAGGGGGCGGGGGACGAGCAGTACTTC.

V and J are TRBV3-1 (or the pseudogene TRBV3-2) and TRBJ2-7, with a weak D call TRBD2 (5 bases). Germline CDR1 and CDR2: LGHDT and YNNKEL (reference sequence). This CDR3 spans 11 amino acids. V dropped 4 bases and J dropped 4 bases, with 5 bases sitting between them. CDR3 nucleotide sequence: TGTGCCAGCAGCCGGAGGTACGAGCAGTACTTC. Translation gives CASSRRYEQYF.

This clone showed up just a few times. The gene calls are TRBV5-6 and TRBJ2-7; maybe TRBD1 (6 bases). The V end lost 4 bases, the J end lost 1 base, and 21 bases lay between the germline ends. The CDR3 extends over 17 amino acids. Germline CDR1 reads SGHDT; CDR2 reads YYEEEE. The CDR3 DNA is TGTGCCAGCAGCACATTACAACCGGGACACAGTTCCTACGAGCAGTACTTC. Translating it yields CASSTLQPGHSSYEQYF.